The 27 T cell receptor beta chains given below trace back to one sample, sequenced in a study of CD8+ T cells in alopecia areata (dated by TCRdb to 2016 to 2019). The time point tag for this specimen amounts to: baseline before oral tofacitinib. The protocol used for the library was the immunoSEQ multiplex PCR assay. To provide template for TCR sequencing, every sample had RNA extracted and reverse transcribed into cDNA. This is the immuneACCESS table as TCRdb keeps it, with only in-frame sequences that have V and J called. A part of the clones is gone; compared with another copy, unresolved V genes explain less than half, and the rest is unexplained. This sample gives about 130,000 clones in total; roughly 53% of them show up just once. The ten largest make up roughly 6.7% of the sample. This specimen was CD4+ T cells sorted from blood, taken at week 0. Receptor source: a human donor with alopecia areata.

The chain links TRBV14 to TRBJ1-2; 7 nucleotides match TRBD1. The V gene's germline CDR1 is SGHDN and CDR2 FVKESK. After removal of 4 bases from V and 2 bases from J, the junction contained 7 bases not matched to a gene. The CDR3 covers 15 residues. CDR3 loop: CASSPEKGGNYGYTF. For the CDR3, the DNA is TGTGCCAGCAGCCCCGAAAAAGGGGGCAACTATGGCTACACCTTC.

The rearrangement links TRBV9 to TRBJ1-1; 7 bases agree with TRBD1. V shed 4 bases and J 10 bases; nucleotides not matched to a gene: 13. CDR1 and CDR2 (germline): SGDLS, YYNGEE. This CDR3 contains 14 residues. In DNA, the CDR3 is TGTGCCAGCAGCCCACACACCCAGACAGGGTCAGCTTTCTTT. This gives the protein CASSPHTQTGSAFF.

The V call is TRBV6-5, the J call TRBJ2-7; 7 bases match TRBD1. This CDR3 is built from 14 residues. V was pared by 8 bases and J by 3 bases, with 10 bases of the junction left unmatched. Germline V gene lookup returns CDR1 MNHEY and CDR2 SVGAGI. The CDR3 DNA reads TGTGCCAGCTCGTGGGGACAGATAAACTACGAGCAGTACTTC. The encoded protein is CASSWGQINYEQYF.

This chain connects TRBV7-2 to TRBJ2-3, with 8 bases matching TRBD2. Trimming at V came to 6 bases and at J to 1 base, leaving 6 bases not matched to a gene. This CDR3 has 15 amino acids. The germline CDR1 and CDR2 sequences are SGHTA and FQGNSA. The CDR3 spells CASSLGLAGTDTQYF. Written as DNA, the CDR3 is TGTGCCAGCAGTCTTGGACTAGCTGGCACAGATACGCAGTATTTT.

The chain combines TRBV30 with TRBJ1-6; tentative D call: TRBD1 (6 bases). The CDR3 spans 14 residues. V was shortened by 7 bases and J by 9 bases, with 19 bases between the two germline ends. Germline CDR1 GTSNPN, CDR2 SVGIG (reference sequence). The CDR3 protein is CAYTRGRLGSPLHF. CDR3 DNA: TGTGCCTACACTCGGGGGCGCCTGGGTTCACCCCTCCACTTT.

J is TRBJ1-1 and V is TRBV9, with 7 bases that match TRBD1. The germline V gene has CDR1 SGDLS and CDR2 YYNGEE. The length of the CDR3 is 15 residues. After removal of 0 bases from V and 3 bases from J, the junction contained 5 bases not matched to a gene. The CDR3 loop reads CASSVAGQTYTEAFF. Here the CDR3 DNA reads TGTGCCAGCAGCGTAGCGGGACAGACCTACACTGAAGCTTTCTTT.

This clone came up a few times. V usage is TRBV5-6 and J usage is TRBJ1-2; D may be TRBD1 (5 bases). The CDR3 extends over 13 amino acids. V lost 6 bases and J lost 8, with 17 bases in between. Germline V gives CDR1 SGHDT, CDR2 YYEEEE. CDR3 loop: CASTFLRRGGYTF. The DNA for the CDR3 is TGTGCCAGCACCTTCCTCCGCCGGGGGGGCTACACCTTC. Variable domain in full (rest from reference TRBV5-6 and TRBJ1-2): DAGVTQSPTHLIKTRGQQVTLRCSPKSGHDTVSWYQQALGQGPQFIFQYYEEEERQRGNFPDRFSGHQFPNYSSELNVNALLLGDSALYLCASTFLRRGGYTFGSGTRLTVV.

V usage is TRBV5-1 and J usage is TRBJ1-1, with unresolved D. The ends were cut back, 0 bases at V and 4 bases at J, with 13 bases in the middle. CDR3 length: 15 residues. Germline V gene lookup returns CDR1 SGHRS and CDR2 YFSETQ. CDR3 protein: CASSLATNVATEAFF. The CDR3 DNA is TGCGCCAGCAGCTTGGCCACGAACGTGGCCACTGAAGCTTTCTTT.

This sequence joins TRBV25-1 and TRBJ1-6, with D hard to call. The CDR3 runs to 12 residues. Germline loops: CDR1 MGHDK, CDR2 SYGVNS. V was cut by 3 bases and J by 3 bases, with 0 bases left in between. DNA for the CDR3: TGTGCCAGCAGTGACTATAATTCACCCCTCCACTTT. Its translation: CASSDYNSPLHF.

The chain joins TRBV2 to TRBJ2-5; D possibly corresponds to TRBD2 (5 bases). The CDR3 totals 13 residues. Germline CDR1 SNHLY, CDR2 FYNNEI. V dropped 11 bases and J dropped 4 bases, with 17 bases sitting between them. CDR3 sequence reads: CAERLAPGETQYF. The DNA for the CDR3 is TGTGCCGAGAGGCTAGCCCCGGGAGAGACCCAGTACTTC.

The chain links TRBV29-1 to TRBJ2-3, with TRBD2 identical over 7 bases. The length of the CDR3 is 14 residues. J lost 3 bases, V lost 5 bases, and 8 bases had no gene match. Per the germline V gene, CDR1 is SQVTM and CDR2 is ANQGSEA. As DNA, the CDR3 is TGCAGCGTTTTTCGCAGCGGGGAAACAGATACGCAGTATTTT. It specifies CSVFRSGETDTQYF.

The V gene is TRBV7-2, the J gene TRBJ2-1, with D unresolved. With 4 bases removed from V and 12 bases from J, the gap between germline ends came to 13 bases. CDR1 and CDR2 from the germline V gene are SGHTA and FQGNSA. There are 12 residues in the CDR3. The CDR3 loop reads CASSYQKRRQFF. DNA for the CDR3: TGTGCCAGCAGCTATCAGAAACGGCGGCAGTTCTTC.

The chain uses TRBV2 and TRBJ1-2; D is unresolved. The V end lost 2 bases, the J end lost 4 bases, and 8 bases lay between the germline ends. The CDR3 sequence is 13 residues long. CDR1 and CDR2 (germline): SNHLY, FYNNEI. Written as DNA, the CDR3 is TGTGCCAGCAGTGAAACCTCGCGCTATGGCTACACCTTC. This translates into CASSETSRYGYTF. Using reference TRBV2 and TRBJ1-2 for the parts outside the CDR3, the full variable domain is EPEVTQTPSHQVTQMGQEVILRCVPISNHLYFYWYRQILGQKVEFLVSFYNNEISEKSEIFDDQFSVERPDGSNFTLKIRSTKLEDSAMYFCASSETSRYGYTFGSGTRLTVV.

V gene TRBV5-1 combines with J gene TRBJ2-1; D possibly matches TRBD1 or TRBD2 (5 bases each). The CDR3 length is 14 residues. Germline assignment: CDR1 SGHRS and CDR2 YFSETQ. V lost 6 bases to trimming and J lost 6 bases, with 16 bases between them. The CDR3 DNA sequence: TGCGCCAGCACCTCCGTTGGGGCGGGCAATGAGCAGTTCTTC. Residues: CASTSVGAGNEQFF. The variable domain in full, completed from reference TRBV5-1 and TRBJ2-1, reads KAGVTQTPRYLIKTRGQQVTLSCSPISGHRSVSWYQQTPGQGLQFLFEYFSETQRNKGNFPGRFSGRQFSNSRSEMNVSTLELGDSALYLCASTSVGAGNEQFFGPGTRLTVL.

This clone was observed once. The chain links TRBV25-1 to TRBJ1-2, with D unresolved. V shed 3 bases and J shed 8 bases, with 10 bases lying between them. This CDR3 spans 12 amino acids. In germline, CDR1 is MGHDK, CDR2 SYGVNS. This chain's CDR3 is CASSDALLGYTF. In nucleotides, the CDR3 is TGTGCCAGCAGTGACGCCCTCCTGGGCTACACCTTC.

This chain links TRBV18 with TRBJ2-7, with TRBD1 as a possible D gene (6 bases). The germline V gene encodes CDR1 KGHSH and CDR2 LQKENI. V shed 5 bases and J shed 2 bases, with 13 bases lying between them. The CDR3 spans 14 residues. The CDR3 here is CASSSTRGTYEQYF. CDR3 DNA sequence: TGTGCCAGCTCATCGACCAGGGGCACCTACGAGCAGTACTTC.

This rearrangement joins TRBV19 to TRBJ1-1, with TRBD1 identical over 7 bases. The CDR3 is made up of 13 amino acids. Per the germline V gene, CDR1 is LNHDA and CDR2 is SQIVND (reference sequence). The trim removed 6 bases at V and 6 bases at J, leaving 7 bases unmatched. The CDR3 nucleotides read TGTGCCAGTAGCCACAGGGGCTGGGCTGAAGCTTTCTTT. Translation: CASSHRGWAEAFF.

The V and J genes are TRBV13 and TRBJ1-5; D gene ambiguous. The CDR3 is made up of 15 amino acids. Looked up from germline, CDR1 is PRHDT and CDR2 is FYEKMQ (reference sequence). V dropped 0 bases and J dropped 1 base, with 7 bases sitting between them. The CDR3 DNA reads as TGTGCCAGCAGCTTAGGGGGCGGAAGCAATCAGCCCCAGCATTTT. Translated: CASSLGGGSNQPQHF.

This clone has only a few counts. The chain uses TRBV29-1 and TRBJ1-5; TRBD1 aligns across 7 bases. This CDR3 has 15 amino acids. J gave up 0 bases and V 6 bases, and 8 bases lay outside the gene matches. Germline assignment: CDR1 SQVTM and CDR2 ANQGSEA. In nucleotides, the CDR3 is TGCAGCGTGGCCCCCGGGACAGATAGCAATCAGCCCCAGCATTTT. The encoded protein is CSVAPGTDSNQPQHF.

The CDR3 sequence: CASSEFTGGVQETQYF. CDR3 nucleotides: TGTGCCAGCAGTGAATTTACAGGGGGTGTCCAAGAGACCCAGTACTTC. The V call is TRBV25-1, the J call TRBJ2-5, with 8 bases that match TRBD1. The CDR3 contains 16 residues. V lost 1 base and J lost 1; bases outside the gene matches: 5. Germline CDR1 MGHDK, CDR2 SYGVNS.

The chain uses TRBV29-1 and TRBJ1-1; maybe TRBD1 (6 bases). CDR1 is SQVTM and CDR2 is ANQGSEA in the germline V gene. Trimming pared 3 bases from V and 6 bases from J, leaving 20 bases between. The CDR3 extends over 15 amino acids. As DNA, the CDR3 is TGCAGCGTTGAGTTGTGGGGGGCGGATTGGGCTGAAGCTTTCTTT. Residues: CSVELWGADWAEAFF.

Worth noting for this clone: The same CDR3 is also encoded by other DNA sequences in this sample. This CDR3 reads CASRPSGANVLTF. The CDR3, as DNA: TGTGCCAGCAGACCCAGTGGGGCCAACGTCCTGACTTTC. The chain is built from TRBV6-5 and TRBJ2-6, with no clear D. The germline gives CDR1 MNHEY, CDR2 SVGAGI. The CDR3 loop spans 13 amino acids. Deletions cut 6 bases from V and 3 bases from J, with 6 bases between.

This clone turned up a few times. The gene calls are TRBV7-8 and TRBJ1-1; D not resolved. The CDR3 totals 14 residues. In germline, CDR1 is SGHVS, CDR2 FQNEAQ. The V and J ends lost 8 bases and 5 bases respectively, with 18 bases between them. CDR3 amino acids: CASVPLSANTEAFF. CDR3 coding DNA: TGTGCCAGCGTACCTCTGTCGGCTAATACTGAAGCTTTCTTT.

This clone has a handful of counts. The chain has TRBV30 and TRBJ2-3, with a tentative D call TRBD2 (7 bases). The CDR3 extends over 14 amino acids. Germline assignment: CDR1 GTSNPN and CDR2 SVGIG (reference sequence). V dropped 0 bases and J dropped 8 bases, with 15 bases sitting between them. The CDR3 coding sequence is TGTGCCTGGAGTGTTTTGGCGGGGGCCCTTACGCAGTATTTT. It codes for CAWSVLAGALTQYF.

This chain links TRBV4-1 with TRBJ2-7, with D perhaps TRBD1 (5 bases). The ends were cut back, 3 bases at V and 4 bases at J, with 16 bases in the middle. The germline gives CDR1 MGHRA, CDR2 YSYEKL. The CDR3 has 15 residues. This chain's CDR3 is CASSQGNAKGYEQYF. The CDR3 DNA is TGCGCCAGCAGCCAGGGTAATGCAAAGGGGTACGAGCAGTACTTC.

The chain joins TRBV6-6 to TRBJ2-6, with D possibly matching TRBD1 (5 bases). V was trimmed by 11 bases and J by 1 base, leaving 6 bases between them. The CDR3 contains 12 residues. Per the germline V gene, CDR1 is MNHNY and CDR2 is SVGAGI (reference sequence). CDR3 region: CAGASGANVLTF. The CDR3 DNA sequence: TGTGCCGGGGCTTCTGGGGCCAACGTCCTGACTTTC.

This clone was found once. The V gene is TRBV4-1, the J gene TRBJ2-7, with TRBD1 as a possible D gene (6 bases). Germline V gene sequence: CDR1 MGHRA, CDR2 YSYEKL. V dropped 3 bases and J dropped 0 bases, with 15 bases sitting between them. The CDR3 consists of 16 residues. The chain's CDR3 is CASSQPGTLVSYEQYF. The CDR3 coding sequence is TGCGCCAGCAGCCAGCCAGGGACACTCGTCTCCTACGAGCAGTACTTC.